The 21 T cell receptor beta chains reported below all come from one sample, sequenced in a study of T cell responses to AZD1222 COVID-19 vaccine. Profiling relied on immunoSEQ multiplex PCR, and the TCRdb table lists in-frame clones only, not all of them. The sample has about 120,000 clones; 70% to 90% are singletons. This material consisted of peripheral blood, taken on day 0 of AZD1222 vaccination. The source of these receptors is an adult in good health.

The genes are TRBV12-5 and TRBJ1-3; the match to TRBD1 covers 8 bases. The CDR3 runs 16 residues. Germline V CDR1 and CDR2: LGHNT, FRNRAP. V shed 7 bases, J shed 0 bases, and the junction held 8 bases outside the gene matches. For the CDR3, the DNA is TGTGCTAGTGTTGCCCTTGACAGGGGCTCTGGAAACACCATATATTTT. Residues: CASVALDRGSGNTIYF.

This clone is labeled as medium-sized. The genes are TRBV19 and TRBJ1-3; D call uncertain. The CDR3 covers 14 residues. The V gene's germline CDR1 is LNHDA and CDR2 SQIVND (reference sequence). Trimming cost V 3 bases and J 1 base, with 7 bases left between them. CDR3 loop: CASSISGSGNTIYF. CDR3 DNA: TGTGCCAGTAGTATTTCGGGGTCTGGAAACACCATATATTTT. Full variable domain (remainder filled in from reference TRBV19 and TRBJ1-3): DGGITQSPKYLFRKEGQNVTLSCEQNLNHDAMYWYRQDPGQGLRLIYYSQIVNDFQKGDIAEGYSVSREKKESFPLTVTSAQKNPTAFYLCASSISGSGNTIYFGEGSWLTVV.

The rearrangement links TRBV4-1 to TRBJ2-1; D is unresolved. Germline CDR1 and CDR2: MGHRA and YSYEKL. Between the trimmed V and J ends, which lost 0 bases and 6 bases, there was a span of 6 bases. The CDR3 contains 13 residues. DNA for the CDR3: TGCGCCAGCAGCCAAGATATCGGCAATGAGCAGTTCTTC. Translation gives CASSQDIGNEQFF.

The chain recombines TRBV18 with TRBJ2-1; 7 nucleotides align to TRBD2. The CDR3 sequence is 15 residues long. V dropped 2 bases and J dropped 1; count of bases not matched to a gene: 2. From germline, CDR1 is KGHSH and CDR2 LQKENI. DNA for the CDR3: TGTGCCAGCTCACCAACTAGCGATTCCTACAATGAGCAGTTCTTC. Translated: CASSPTSDSYNEQFF.

The genes are TRBV29-1 and TRBJ2-1; D might be TRBD1 (6 bases). The V and J ends lost 7 bases and 7 bases respectively, with 17 bases between them. CDR1 and CDR2 (germline): SQVTM, ANQGSEA. CDR3 length: 13 amino acids. The CDR3 reads CSAAPQGQNEQFF. The CDR3 DNA sequence: TGCAGCGCCGCCCCGCAGGGGCAGAATGAGCAGTTCTTC.

V is TRBV5-1 and J is TRBJ2-4; 7 bases are shared with TRBD1. Germline CDR1 is SGHRS and CDR2 is YFSETQ. CDR3 length equals 15 residues. Germline trimming cut 0 bases from V and 3 bases from J; bases unmatched to any gene: 3. The CDR3 spells CASSLGQGDKNIQYF. For the CDR3, the DNA is TGCGCCAGCAGCTTGGGGCAGGGGGACAAAAACATTCAGTACTTC.

The rearrangement uses TRBV28 and TRBJ1-5; D unresolved. V dropped 6 bases and J dropped 2 bases, with 17 bases sitting between them. The CDR3 is 16 residues long. Germline loops: CDR1 MDHEN, CDR2 SYDVKM. In DNA form, the CDR3 reads TGTGCCAGCAGCCCAAGACCCATGGGCGGCAATCAGCCCCAGCATTTT. This codes for CASSPRPMGGNQPQHF.

This chain links TRBV6-1 with TRBJ1-4, with D possibly TRBD1 on 5 matching bases. Trimming stripped 3 bases from V and 4 bases from J, with 18 bases between. The CDR3 covers 17 residues. Germline loops: CDR1 MNHNS, CDR2 SASEGT. CDR3 region: CASSEPDGAWGNEKLFF. CDR3 nucleotides: TGTGCCAGCAGTGAGCCGGATGGGGCTTGGGGTAATGAAAAACTGTTTTTT.

The chain has TRBV30 and TRBJ1-4; TRBD1 matches at 10 bases. J was trimmed by 7 bases and V by 2 bases; bases with no gene match: 4. The CDR3 consists of 14 residues. Per the germline V gene, CDR1 is GTSNPN and CDR2 is SVGIG (reference sequence). In nucleotides, the CDR3 is TGTGCCTGGAGTAAGGACAGGGGGAGTGAAAAACTGTTTTTT. It specifies CAWSKDRGSEKLFF. The complete variable domain, with remaining parts taken from reference TRBV30 and TRBJ1-4, reads SQTIHQWPATLVQPVGSPLSLECTVEGTSNPNLYWYRQAAGRGLQLLFYSVGIGQISSEVPQNLSASRPQDRQFILSSKKLLLSDSGFYLCAWSKDRGSEKLFFGSGTQLSVL.

The chain is built from TRBV15 and TRBJ2-5; D is uncertain. Germline V lookup: CDR1 LNHNV, CDR2 YYDKDF (reference sequence). This CDR3 contains 13 residues. With 1 base removed from V and 7 bases from J, the gap between germline ends came to 10 bases. For the CDR3, the DNA is TGTGCCACCAGCAGAGTTTCCCCGGGGACCCAGTACTTC. Translation: CATSRVSPGTQYF. Filled out from reference TRBV15 and TRBJ2-5, the complete variable domain reads DAMVIQNPRYQVTQFGKPVTLSCSQTLNHNVMYWYQQKSSQAPKLLFHYYDKDFNNEADTPDNFQSRRPNTSFCFLDIRSPGLGDTAMYLCATSRVSPGTQYFGPGTRLLVL.

The chain combines TRBV7-9 with TRBJ1-3; D gene ambiguous. Germline-derived CDR1 and CDR2 are SEHNR and FQNEAQ (reference sequence). The CDR3 runs 16 residues. V gave up 6 bases and J gave up 0 bases, with 15 bases separating them. CDR3 coding DNA: TGTGCCAGCAGGATCCGCGCTTCTGACTCTGGAAACACCATATATTTT. Its translation is CASRIRASDSGNTIYF.

The rearrangement links TRBV30 to TRBJ2-7, with TRBD2 matching 7 bases. This CDR3 has 13 amino acids. The V segment lost 2 bases and the J segment 3 bases; nucleotides outside the gene matches: 4. Germline-derived CDR1 and CDR2 are GTSNPN and SVGIG (reference sequence). CDR3 region: CAWSKGLNYEQYF. CDR3 DNA sequence: TGTGCCTGGAGTAAGGGACTAAACTACGAGCAGTACTTC. The full variable domain, with the rest looked up from reference TRBV30 and TRBJ2-7, is SQTIHQWPATLVQPVGSPLSLECTVEGTSNPNLYWYRQAAGRGLQLLFYSVGIGQISSEVPQNLSASRPQDRQFILSSKKLLLSDSGFYLCAWSKGLNYEQYFGPGTRLTVT.

V gene TRBV3-1 (or the pseudogene TRBV3-2) combines with J gene TRBJ1-5; unclear D gene. The V gene lost 2 bases and the J gene lost 3 bases, with 11 bases spanning the gap. CDR3 size: 15 residues. CDR1 LGHDT and CDR2 YNNKEL come from the germline V gene (reference sequence). The CDR3, as DNA: TGTGCCAGCAGCCAATCTGGAGGGTCCAATCAGCCCCAGCATTTT. Its translation: CASSQSGGSNQPQHF.

The chain is built from TRBV27 and TRBJ2-1; the D is unclear. V shed 4 bases and J shed 9 bases, with 10 bases lying between them. Germline V gene lookup returns CDR1 MNHEY and CDR2 SMNVEV (reference sequence). This CDR3 has 12 residues. Here the CDR3 reads CASSWSRGEQFF. CDR3 coding DNA: TGTGCCAGCAGTTGGAGTCGTGGTGAGCAGTTCTTC.

This clone was seen only a few times. This chain links TRBV5-4 with TRBJ2-5; D might be TRBD2 (7 bases). The CDR3 covers 14 residues. Trimming took off 5 bases at V and 2 bases at J, with 13 bases between the two ends. Germline V gives CDR1 SGHNT, CDR2 YYREEE (reference sequence). CDR3 in amino acids: CASRQKGGQETQYF. The CDR3 DNA reads TGTGCCAGCAGGCAGAAGGGGGGGCAAGAGACCCAGTACTTC.

The genes are TRBV19 and TRBJ1-2, with D possibly being TRBD1 (6 bases). The germline gives CDR1 LNHDA, CDR2 SQIVND (reference sequence). The ends were cut back, 3 bases at V and 4 bases at J, with 12 bases in the middle. The CDR3 length is 14 residues. The CDR3 here is CASSMRRGGYGYTF. The CDR3 DNA is TGTGCCAGTAGTATGCGCAGGGGCGGCTATGGCTACACCTTC. Full variable domain (remainder filled in from reference TRBV19 and TRBJ1-2): DGGITQSPKYLFRKEGQNVTLSCEQNLNHDAMYWYRQDPGQGLRLIYYSQIVNDFQKGDIAEGYSVSREKKESFPLTVTSAQKNPTAFYLCASSMRRGGYGYTFGSGTRLTVV.

The CDR3 nucleotides are TGTGCCAGCAGCACGACAGGGAACACTGAAGCTTTCTTT. This gives the protein CASSTTGNTEAFF. This sequence joins TRBV7-3 and TRBJ1-1, with D possibly being TRBD1 (6 bases). CDR1 and CDR2 from the germline V gene are SGHTA and FQGTGA. Trimming cost V 5 bases and J 1 base, with 8 bases left between them. This CDR3 has 13 amino acids.

This clone was counted only a few times. This chain connects TRBV10-1 to TRBJ1-5, with TRBD1 identical over 8 bases. Germline CDR1 and CDR2: WNHNN and SYGVQD (reference sequence). The CDR3 runs 14 residues. The ends lost 9 bases at V and 7 bases at J; junction bases unmatched: 11. As DNA, the CDR3 is TGCGCCAGGGACAGGGAATGGGCGGGCCAGCCCCAGCATTTT. Translating it yields CARDREWAGQPQHF.

A few counts support this clone. The chain carries TRBV14 and TRBJ2-7; the D gene is possibly TRBD1 (6 bases). Trimming took off 2 bases at V and 2 bases at J, with 13 bases between the two ends. The CDR3 contains 15 residues. Germline V gene sequence: CDR1 SGHDN, CDR2 FVKESK. The CDR3 DNA is TGTGCCAGCAGCCAAAGCTCATACAGGGCCTACGAGCAGTACTTC. Protein: CASSQSSYRAYEQYF. Drawing the rest from reference TRBV14 and TRBJ2-7, the complete variable domain is EAGVTQFPSHSVIEKGQTVTLRCDPISGHDNLYWYRRVMGKEIKFLLHFVKESKQDESGMPNNRFLAERTGGTYSTLKVQPAELEDSGVYFCASSQSSYRAYEQYFGPGTRLTVT.

The gene calls are TRBV30 and TRBJ2-7, with unresolved D. The CDR3 length is 11 residues. Germline CDR1 and CDR2: GTSNPN and SVGIG (reference sequence). Between the trimmed V and J ends, which lost 2 bases and 3 bases, there was a span of 5 bases. CDR3 bases: TGTGCCTGGAGTAGTCTCTACGAGCAGTACTTC. Protein product: CAWSSLYEQYF.

DNA for the CDR3: TGTGCCAGCAGCTTAGCGGGACAGGGAGCAACTAATGAAAAACTGTTTTTT. Its protein is CASSLAGQGATNEKLFF. The chain recombines TRBV7-9 with TRBJ1-4; 9 bases align to TRBD1. Germline V CDR1 and CDR2: SEHNR, FQNEAQ (reference sequence). CDR3 length: 17 amino acids. The ends lost 0 bases at V and 0 bases at J; junction bases unmatched: 2. Full variable domain (rest looked up from reference TRBV7-9 and TRBJ1-4): DTGVSQNPRHKITKRGQNVTFRCDPISEHNRLYWYRQTLGQGPEFLTYFQNEAQLEKSRLLSDRFSAERPKGSFSTLEIQRTEQGDSAMYLCASSLAGQGATNEKLFFGSGTQLSVL.